The T cell receptor beta chain under discussion was sequenced for a study of human T cells and chemical hapten exposure. Study in general: It was small differences in pooled library volume that mainly caused per-sample TCR yields to vary. Regarding the study as a whole: No shift was seen in TCRs above 1 in 1000 frequency with DPC sensitization.

For this clonotype: The antigen is unknown. A much larger clone lies one base from this, so it may be a read error.

The study used a library that attached unique molecular identifiers to individual cDNA molecules. Methods used by the authors: Samples ranged from about 20,000 to 700,000 TCRs, with a median of approximately 96,000. MiXCR was run by TCRdb on the RACE reads, yielding one entry per CDR3 protein. TCRdb, not the original authors, processed these V and J calls. This sample has approximately 33,000 distinct CDR3 sequences, with nearly 7.5% found just once. This CDR3 is 13 amino acids long. Germline lookup yields CDR1 SGHTA and CDR2 FQGNSA. Time point indicated: healthy volunteer bleed at 2 weeks. Sequencing started from total RNA isolated from unfractionated whole blood.

The chain is built from TRBV7-2 and TRBJ2-2; D not resolved. The receptor comes from a human donor in good health. Some clones in this sample may be carry-over from other donors' samples. Sequences were obtained from whole blood. The CDR3 loop is CASSQENTEELFF. The CDR3 DNA reads as TGTGCCAGCAGCCAGGAGAACACCGAGGAGCTGTTTTTT.